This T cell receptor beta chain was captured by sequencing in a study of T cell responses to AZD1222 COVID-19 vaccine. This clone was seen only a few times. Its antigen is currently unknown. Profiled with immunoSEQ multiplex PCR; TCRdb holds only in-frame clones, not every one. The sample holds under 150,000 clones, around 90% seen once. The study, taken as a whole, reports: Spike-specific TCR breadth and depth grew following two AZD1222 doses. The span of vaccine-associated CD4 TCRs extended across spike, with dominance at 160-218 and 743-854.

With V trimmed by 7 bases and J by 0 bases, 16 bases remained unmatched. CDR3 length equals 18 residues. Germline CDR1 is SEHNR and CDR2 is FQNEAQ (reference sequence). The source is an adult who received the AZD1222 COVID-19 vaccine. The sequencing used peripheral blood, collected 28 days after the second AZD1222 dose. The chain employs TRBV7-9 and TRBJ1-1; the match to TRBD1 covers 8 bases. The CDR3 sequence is CASTPIGAGGSMNTEAFF. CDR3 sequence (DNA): TGTGCCAGCACCCCGATCGGGGCAGGGGGCTCTATGAACACTGAAGCTTTCTTT. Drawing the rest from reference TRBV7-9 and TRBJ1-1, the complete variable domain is DTGVSQNPRHKITKRGQNVTFRCDPISEHNRLYWYRQTLGQGPEFLTYFQNEAQLEKSRLLSDRFSAERPKGSFSTLEIQRTEQGDSAMYLCASTPIGAGGSMNTEAFFGQGTRLTVV.